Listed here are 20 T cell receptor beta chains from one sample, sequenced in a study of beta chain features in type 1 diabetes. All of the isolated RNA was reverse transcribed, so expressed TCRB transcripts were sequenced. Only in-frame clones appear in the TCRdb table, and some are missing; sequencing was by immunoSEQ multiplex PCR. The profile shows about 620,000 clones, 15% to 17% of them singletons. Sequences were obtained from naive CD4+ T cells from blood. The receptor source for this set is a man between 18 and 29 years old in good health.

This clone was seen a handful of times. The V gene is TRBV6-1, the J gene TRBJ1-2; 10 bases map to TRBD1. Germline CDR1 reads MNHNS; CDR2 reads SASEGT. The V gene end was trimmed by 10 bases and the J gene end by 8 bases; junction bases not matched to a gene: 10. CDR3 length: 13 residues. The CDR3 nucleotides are TGTGCCACTCGTCCGGGACAGGGGTACGGCTACACCTTC. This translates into CATRPGQGYGYTF.

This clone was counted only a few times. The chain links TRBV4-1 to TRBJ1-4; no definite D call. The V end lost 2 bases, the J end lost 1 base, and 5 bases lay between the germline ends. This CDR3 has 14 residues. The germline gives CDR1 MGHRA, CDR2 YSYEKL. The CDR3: CASSQWGTNEKLFF. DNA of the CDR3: TGCGCCAGCAGCCAATGGGGAACTAATGAAAAACTGTTTTTT.

The CDR3 nucleotides read TGTGCCAGCAGCCAAGTGCATTCAGGCTCTGGAAACACCATATATTTT. Translation: CASSQVHSGSGNTIYF. This rearrangement joins TRBV14 to TRBJ1-3; D not certain. Trimming removed 1 base from V and 0 bases from J, with 10 bases in between. CDR1 is SGHDN, CDR2 FVKESK, per germline. This CDR3 has 16 amino acids.

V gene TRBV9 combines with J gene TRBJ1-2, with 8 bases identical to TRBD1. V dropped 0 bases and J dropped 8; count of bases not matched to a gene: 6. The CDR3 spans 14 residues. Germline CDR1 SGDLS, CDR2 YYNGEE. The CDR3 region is CASSVDDRGWGYTF. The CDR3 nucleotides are TGTGCCAGCAGCGTAGACGACAGGGGTTGGGGCTACACCTTC.

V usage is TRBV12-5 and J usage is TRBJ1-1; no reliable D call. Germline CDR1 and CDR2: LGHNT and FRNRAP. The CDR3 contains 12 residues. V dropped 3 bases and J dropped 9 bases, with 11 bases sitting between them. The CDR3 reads CASGFGQTQAFF. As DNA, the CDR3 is TGTGCTAGTGGTTTCGGGCAGACCCAAGCTTTCTTT. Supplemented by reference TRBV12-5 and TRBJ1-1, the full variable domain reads DARVTQTPRHKVTEMGQEVTMRCQPILGHNTVFWYRQTMMQGLELLAYFRNRAPLDDSGMPKDRFSAEMPDATLATLKIQPSEPRDSAVYFCASGFGQTQAFFGQGTRLTVV.

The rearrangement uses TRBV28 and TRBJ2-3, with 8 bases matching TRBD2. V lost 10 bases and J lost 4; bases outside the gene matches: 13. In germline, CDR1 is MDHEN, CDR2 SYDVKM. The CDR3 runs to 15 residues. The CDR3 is CATAPGGAPSDTQYF. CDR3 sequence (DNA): TGTGCCACCGCCCCCGGGGGGGCCCCTTCAGATACGCAGTATTTT.

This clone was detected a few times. CDR3 region: CATAERRLYQETQYF. DNA for the CDR3: TGTGCCACCGCCGAGAGGAGACTGTACCAAGAGACCCAGTACTTC. The chain couples TRBV7-2 to TRBJ2-5; unclear D gene. V dropped 10 bases and J dropped 0 bases, with 18 bases sitting between them. This CDR3 spans 15 amino acids. From germline, CDR1 is SGHTA and CDR2 FQGNSA.

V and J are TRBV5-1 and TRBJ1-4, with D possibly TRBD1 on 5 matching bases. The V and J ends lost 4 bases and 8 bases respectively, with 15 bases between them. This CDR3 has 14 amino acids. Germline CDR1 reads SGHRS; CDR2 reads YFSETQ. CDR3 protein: CASSQGRVGEKLFF. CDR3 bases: TGCGCCAGCAGCCAGGGCAGGGTAGGAGAAAAACTGTTTTTT. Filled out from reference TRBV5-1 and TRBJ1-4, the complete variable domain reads KAGVTQTPRYLIKTRGQQVTLSCSPISGHRSVSWYQQTPGQGLQFLFEYFSETQRNKGNFPGRFSGRQFSNSRSEMNVSTLELGDSALYLCASSQGRVGEKLFFGSGTQLSVL.

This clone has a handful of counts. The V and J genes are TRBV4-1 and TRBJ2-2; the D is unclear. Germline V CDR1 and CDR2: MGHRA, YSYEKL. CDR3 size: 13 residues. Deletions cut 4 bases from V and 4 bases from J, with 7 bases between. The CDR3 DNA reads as TGCGCCAGCAGCCGTACCGGCACCGGGGAGCTGTTTTTT. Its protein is CASSRTGTGELFF.

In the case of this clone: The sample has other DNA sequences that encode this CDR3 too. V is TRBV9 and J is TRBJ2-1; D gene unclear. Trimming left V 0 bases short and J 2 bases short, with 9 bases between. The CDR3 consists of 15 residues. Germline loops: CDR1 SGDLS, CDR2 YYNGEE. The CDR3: CASSVAPGTYNEQFF. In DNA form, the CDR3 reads TGTGCCAGCAGCGTAGCTCCGGGTACCTACAATGAGCAGTTCTTC.

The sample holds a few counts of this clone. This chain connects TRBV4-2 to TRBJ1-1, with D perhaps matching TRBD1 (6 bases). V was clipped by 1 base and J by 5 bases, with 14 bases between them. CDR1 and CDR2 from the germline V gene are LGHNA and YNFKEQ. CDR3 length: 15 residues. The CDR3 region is CASSQGGGGGTEAFF. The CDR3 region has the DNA TGTGCCAGCAGCCAAGGGGGTGGAGGGGGGACTGAAGCTTTCTTT.

For the CDR3, the DNA is TGTGCCAGCAGCTTGGCCGGCCGTCAAACTCGGGAGCTGTTTTTT. It is translated as CASSLAGRQTRELFF. V gene TRBV7-2 combines with J gene TRBJ2-2; D is unclear. The V gene's germline CDR1 is SGHTA and CDR2 FQGNSA. V shed 3 bases and J shed 9 bases, with 17 bases lying between them. The CDR3 runs 15 residues.

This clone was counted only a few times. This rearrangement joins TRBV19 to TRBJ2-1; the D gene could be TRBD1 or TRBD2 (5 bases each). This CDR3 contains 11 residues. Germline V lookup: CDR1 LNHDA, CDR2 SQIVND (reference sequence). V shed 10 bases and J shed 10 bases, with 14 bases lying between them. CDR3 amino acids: CATSKWDEQFF. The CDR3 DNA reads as TGTGCCACCTCTAAGTGGGACGAGCAGTTCTTC. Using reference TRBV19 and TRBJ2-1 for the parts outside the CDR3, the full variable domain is DGGITQSPKYLFRKEGQNVTLSCEQNLNHDAMYWYRQDPGQGLRLIYYSQIVNDFQKGDIAEGYSVSREKKESFPLTVTSAQKNPTAFYLCATSKWDEQFFGPGTRLTVL.

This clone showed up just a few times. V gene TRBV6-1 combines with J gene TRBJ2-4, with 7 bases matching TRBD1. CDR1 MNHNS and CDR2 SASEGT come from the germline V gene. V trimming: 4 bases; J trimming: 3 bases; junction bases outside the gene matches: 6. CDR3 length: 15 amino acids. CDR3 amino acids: CASSAQGLGKNIQYF. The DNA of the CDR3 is TGTGCCAGCAGTGCACAGGGGCTGGGCAAAAACATTCAGTACTTC.

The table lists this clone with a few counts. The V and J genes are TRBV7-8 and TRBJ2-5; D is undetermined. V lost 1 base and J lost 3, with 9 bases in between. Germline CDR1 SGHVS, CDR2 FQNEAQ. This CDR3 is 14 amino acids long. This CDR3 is CASSLVSRKETQYF. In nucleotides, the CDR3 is TGTGCCAGCAGCTTAGTGTCCAGGAAAGAGACCCAGTACTTC.

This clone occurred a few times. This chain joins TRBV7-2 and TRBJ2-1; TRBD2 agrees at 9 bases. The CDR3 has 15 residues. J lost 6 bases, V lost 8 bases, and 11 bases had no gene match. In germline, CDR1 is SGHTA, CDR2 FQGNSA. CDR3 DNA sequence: TGTGCCAGCGGACGATTAGCGGGGGAGACCAATGAGCAGTTCTTC. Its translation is CASGRLAGETNEQFF.

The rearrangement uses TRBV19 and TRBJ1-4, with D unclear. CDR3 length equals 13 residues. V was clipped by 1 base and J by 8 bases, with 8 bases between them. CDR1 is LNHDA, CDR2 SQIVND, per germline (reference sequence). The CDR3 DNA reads TGTGCCAGTAGTATAGCGGCAGGAGAAAAACTGTTTTTT. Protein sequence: CASSIAAGEKLFF.

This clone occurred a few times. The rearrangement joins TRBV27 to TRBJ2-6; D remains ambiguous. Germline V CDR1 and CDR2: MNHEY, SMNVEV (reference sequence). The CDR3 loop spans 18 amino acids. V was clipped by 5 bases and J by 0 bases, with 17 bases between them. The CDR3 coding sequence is TGTGCCAGCAGTCCGCGGACCGGGCTGACCTCTGGGGCCAACGTCCTGACTTTC. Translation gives CASSPRTGLTSGANVLTF.

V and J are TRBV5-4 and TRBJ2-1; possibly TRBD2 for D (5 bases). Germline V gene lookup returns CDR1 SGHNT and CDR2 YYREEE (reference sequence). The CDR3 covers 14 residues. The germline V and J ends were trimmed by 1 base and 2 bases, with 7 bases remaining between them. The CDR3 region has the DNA TGTGCCAGCAGCTTGAACGGGGCCTACAATGAGCAGTTCTTC. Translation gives CASSLNGAYNEQFF.

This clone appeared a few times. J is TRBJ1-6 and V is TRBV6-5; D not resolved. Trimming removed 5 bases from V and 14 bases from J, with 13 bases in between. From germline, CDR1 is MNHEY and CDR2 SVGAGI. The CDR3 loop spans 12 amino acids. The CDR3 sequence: CASSRDGEALHF. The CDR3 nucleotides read TGTGCCAGCAGTCGCGACGGGGAGGCCCTCCACTTT.